These 32 T cell receptor beta chains originate from one sample sequenced in a study of cytomegalovirus exposure and HLA in healthy donors. It was with 60 Vbeta and 13 Jbeta primers that the PCR ran. Only in-frame clones appear in the TCRdb table, and some are missing; sequencing was by immunoSEQ multiplex PCR. The table records about 150,000 clones, 50% to 75% of them present only once. Sample: PBMCs. Receptors were obtained from a woman in her fifties or sixties in good health and CMV-seropositive.

V is TRBV28 and J is TRBJ1-1; 7 bases fit TRBD1. Looked up from germline, CDR1 is MDHEN and CDR2 is SYDVKM. The CDR3 runs to 14 residues. V shed 4 bases, J shed 1 base, and the junction held 3 bases outside the gene matches. The CDR3 here is CASSSDRRNTEAFF. The CDR3 DNA reads as TGTGCCAGCAGTTCGGACAGGAGGAACACTGAAGCTTTCTTT.

Note on this clone: A junction end diverges from the germline sequence, so it may reflect a read error. The chain employs TRBV7-9 and TRBJ1-1; no clear D gene. CDR3 length: 13 residues. CDR1 SEHNR and CDR2 FQNEAQ come from the germline V gene (reference sequence). CDR3 protein: CASSLVENTEAFF. The CDR3 DNA follows: TGTGCCAGCAGCTTAGTGGAGAACACTGAGGCTTTCTTT.

In this sample, this clone turned up a few times. The V gene is TRBV9, the J gene TRBJ1-2; a possible D gene is TRBD1 (6 bases). Trimming left V 4 bases short and J 7 bases short, with 23 bases between. CDR3 length: 16 amino acids. Germline V lookup: CDR1 SGDLS, CDR2 YYNGEE. The CDR3 coding sequence is TGTGCCAGCAGCCCCCGACAGGCCTACGGGATTCTTGGCTACACCTTC. The encoded protein is CASSPRQAYGILGYTF. Full variable domain (rest looked up from reference TRBV9 and TRBJ1-2): DSGVTQTPKHLITATGQRVTLRCSPRSGDLSVYWYQQSLDQGLQFLIQYYNGEERAKGNILERFSAQQFPDLHSELNLSSLELGDSALYFCASSPRQAYGILGYTFGSGTRLTVV.

This chain connects TRBV10-3 to TRBJ2-5; maybe TRBD1 (5 bases). Germline values: CDR1 ENHRY, CDR2 SYGVKD. Deletions cut 8 bases from V and 3 bases from J, with 19 bases between. This CDR3 is built from 15 residues. The CDR3 protein is CAIQSSMTEEETQYF. The CDR3 DNA sequence: TGTGCCATCCAATCCTCTATGACAGAAGAAGAGACCCAGTACTTC.

To note about this clone: This sample includes further DNA sequences coding for the same CDR3. The CDR3 loop is CAISEVLASYNEQFF. For the CDR3, the DNA is TGTGCCATCAGTGAGGTACTAGCTTCCTACAATGAGCAGTTCTTC. The chain recombines TRBV10-3 with TRBJ2-1, with D possibly being TRBD2 (6 bases). Trimming stripped 2 bases from V and 1 base from J, with 9 bases between. CDR1 is ENHRY, CDR2 SYGVKD, per germline. The CDR3 is 15 amino acids.

This clone was detected a few times. This chain connects TRBV6-5 to TRBJ2-4; 7 bases line up with TRBD2. The CDR3 contains 15 residues. After removal of 6 bases from V and 0 bases from J, the junction contained 5 bases not matched to a gene. Germline V gives CDR1 MNHEY, CDR2 SVGAGI. CDR3 sequence: CASRAGPLAKNIQYF. Here the CDR3 DNA reads TGTGCCAGCAGAGCGGGACCCCTAGCCAAAAACATTCAGTACTTC.

The chain couples TRBV10-3 to TRBJ2-5, with 11 nucleotides matching TRBD2. This CDR3 has 16 amino acids. Germline V lookup: CDR1 ENHRY, CDR2 SYGVKD. The V segment lost 7 bases and the J segment 3 bases; nucleotides outside the gene matches: 10. CDR3 nucleotides: TGTGCCATCAATACCCCGGGACTAGCGGCCAAAGAGACCCAGTACTTC. Amino acid sequence: CAINTPGLAAKETQYF.

The CDR3 sequence is CASSRSNRDYREQYF. CDR3 nucleotides: TGTGCCAGCAGCCGTTCAAACCGGGACTATCGTGAGCAGTACTTC. V is TRBV5-4 and J is TRBJ2-7, with TRBD2 matching over 7 bases. After removal of 4 bases from V and 7 bases from J, the junction contained 14 bases not matched to a gene. Germline-derived CDR1 and CDR2 are SGHNT and YYREEE (reference sequence). The CDR3 loop spans 15 amino acids.

The rearrangement joins TRBV14 to TRBJ2-5, with 7 positions matching TRBD1. This CDR3 comprises 14 residues. The ends lost 1 base at V and 7 bases at J; junction bases unmatched: 6. Germline CDR1 SGHDN, CDR2 FVKESK. The CDR3 here is CASSQVTGRGTQYF. Here the CDR3 DNA reads TGTGCCAGCAGCCAAGTGACAGGGCGAGGGACCCAGTACTTC. Together with reference TRBV14 and TRBJ2-5, the CDR3 gives the full variable domain: EAGVTQFPSHSVIEKGQTVTLRCDPISGHDNLYWYRRVMGKEIKFLLHFVKESKQDESGMPNNRFLAERTGGTYSTLKVQPAELEDSGVYFCASSQVTGRGTQYFGPGTRLLVL.

This clone was found once. This chain connects TRBV28 to TRBJ2-1, with 16 positions matching TRBD2. Germline assignment: CDR1 MDHEN and CDR2 SYDVKM. J gave up 7 bases and V 2 bases, and 2 bases lay outside the gene matches. CDR3 length: 16 residues. The CDR3 loop is CASSLLGLAGGNEQFF. CDR3 in DNA: TGTGCCAGCAGTTTACTGGGACTAGCGGGAGGGAATGAGCAGTTCTTC. Filled out from reference TRBV28 and TRBJ2-1, the complete variable domain reads DVKVTQSSRYLVKRTGEKVFLECVQDMDHENMFWYRQDPGLGLRLIYFSYDVKMKEKGDIPEGYSVSREKKERFSLILESASTNQTSMYLCASSLLGLAGGNEQFFGPGTRLTVL.

The chain couples TRBV6-1 to TRBJ2-3; 8 nucleotides line up with TRBD1. The V segment lost 9 bases and the J segment 5 bases; nucleotides outside the gene matches: 7. The CDR3 runs 13 residues. Looked up from germline, CDR1 is MNHNS and CDR2 is SASEGT. This chain's CDR3 is CARGRGQVDTQYF. CDR3 bases: TGTGCCAGGGGCAGGGGGCAAGTAGATACGCAGTATTTT.

The gene calls are TRBV9 and TRBJ1-4, with 7 bases matching TRBD1. Germline CDR1 and CDR2: SGDLS and YYNGEE. V trimming: 4 bases; J trimming: 7 bases; junction bases outside the gene matches: 4. This CDR3 region has 13 residues. CDR3 bases: TGTGCCAGCAGCACGGGACAGACTGAAAAACTGTTTTTT. Translation gives CASSTGQTEKLFF.

In this sample, this clone turned up once. The chain recombines TRBV7-9 with TRBJ1-1; perhaps TRBD1 as D (6 bases). V was cut by 5 bases and J by 1 base, with 11 bases left in between. Germline CDR1 and CDR2: SEHNR and FQNEAQ (reference sequence). The CDR3 has 14 residues. The CDR3 protein is CASSPGTRNTEAFF. As DNA, the CDR3 is TGTGCCAGCAGCCCCGGGACAAGGAACACTGAAGCTTTCTTT.

V is TRBV20-1 and J is TRBJ2-4; D is unclear. Between the trimmed V and J ends, which lost 0 bases and 10 bases, there was a span of 7 bases. Germline V gene data show CDR1 as DFQATT and CDR2 as SNEGSKA (reference sequence). This CDR3 has 11 residues. CDR3 sequence (DNA): TGCAGTGCTAGAGATCAGATTATTCAGTACTTC. Residues: CSARDQIIQYF.

The rearrangement links TRBV9 to TRBJ2-3; 7 bases are a match to TRBD1. The CDR3 loop spans 17 amino acids. V lost 0 bases, J lost 3 bases, and 10 bases stayed unmatched. Germline values: CDR1 SGDLS, CDR2 YYNGEE. CDR3 DNA: TGTGCCAGCAGCGTAGACCCGCCAGGGGGACATACAGATACGCAGTATTTT. Translating it yields CASSVDPPGGHTDTQYF.

V usage is TRBV28 and J usage is TRBJ1-2; a weak D match, TRBD1 (6 bases). This CDR3 comprises 13 residues. CDR1 MDHEN and CDR2 SYDVKM come from the germline V gene. V gave up 6 bases and J gave up 4 bases, with 12 bases separating them. DNA of the CDR3: TGTGCCAGCAGCGGAGCGACAGGCTATGGCTACACCTTC. This translates into CASSGATGYGYTF.

Remarks on this clone: One end of the junction fails to match germline, which may point to a read error. This chain links TRBV7-7 with TRBJ2-7, with D tentatively TRBD2 (5 bases). In germline, CDR1 is SSHAT, CDR2 FNYEAQ (reference sequence). This CDR3 has 12 amino acids. CDR3: CASSPGTYEQYF. The CDR3 DNA is TGTGCTAGCAGCCCCGGGACCTACGAGCAGTACTTC.

V and J are TRBV10-3 and TRBJ2-5; TRBD2 matches 10 bases. Trimming removed 9 bases from V and 3 bases from J; junction bases left unmatched: 1. The CDR3 runs to 12 residues. The germline V gene encodes CDR1 ENHRY and CDR2 SYGVKD. The CDR3 is CAIGLAEETQYF. The CDR3 DNA reads as TGTGCCATAGGACTAGCGGAAGAGACCCAGTACTTC.

The J gene is TRBJ2-7, the V gene TRBV11-2; the match to TRBD2 covers 9 bases. With V trimmed by 5 bases and J by 1 base, 15 bases remained unmatched. CDR1 is SGHAT, CDR2 FQNNGV, per germline. The CDR3 contains 18 residues. In nucleotides, the CDR3 is TGTGCCAGCAGCCCAATCAGGAGGCGGGAGGGCCGATCCTACGAGCAGTACTTC. Amino acid sequence: CASSPIRRREGRSYEQYF.

The chain recombines TRBV18 with TRBJ2-2; 11 bases align to TRBD1. Germline lookup yields CDR1 KGHSH and CDR2 LQKENI. The CDR3 extends over 17 amino acids. V was clipped by 6 bases and J by 6 bases; unmatched bases: 12. The CDR3 sequence is CASSKPGQGAIPGELFF. The CDR3 DNA follows: TGTGCCAGCTCCAAACCCGGACAGGGGGCAATACCCGGGGAGCTGTTTTTT. The whole variable domain, remainder taken from reference TRBV18 and TRBJ2-2, is NAGVMQNPRHLVRRRGQEARLRCSPMKGHSHVYWYRQLPEEGLKFMVYLQKENIIDESGMPKERFSAEFPKEGPSILRIQQVVRGDSAAYFCASSKPGQGAIPGELFFGEGSRLTVL.

A single count supports this clone. The chain uses TRBV18 and TRBJ2-5, with 12 bases matching TRBD1. From germline, CDR1 is KGHSH and CDR2 LQKENI. The CDR3 is 14 amino acids. The trim removed 3 bases at V and 5 bases at J, leaving 1 base unmatched. The CDR3 protein is CASSPGQGAETQYF. The CDR3 DNA sequence: TGTGCCAGCTCACCGGGACAGGGGGCTGAGACCCAGTACTTC.

The V gene is TRBV9, the J gene TRBJ2-7, with 9 bases that match TRBD1. Germline lookup yields CDR1 SGDLS and CDR2 YYNGEE. Germline trimming cut 2 bases from V and 6 bases from J; bases unmatched to any gene: 6. The CDR3 has 14 amino acids. The CDR3 sequence: CASSVGQGGGEQYF. As DNA, the CDR3 is TGTGCCAGCAGCGTGGGACAGGGAGGAGGCGAGCAGTACTTC.

This clone turned up a few times. The chain has TRBV4-2 and TRBJ2-1; the match to TRBD2 covers 11 bases. This CDR3 is 16 amino acids long. After removal of 0 bases from V and 7 bases from J, the junction contained 5 bases not matched to a gene. The germline CDR1 and CDR2 sequences are LGHNA and YNFKEQ. The CDR3 spells CASSQDPASGGNEQFF. The DNA for the CDR3 is TGTGCCAGCAGCCAAGATCCGGCTAGCGGGGGGAATGAGCAGTTCTTC.

The V gene is TRBV11-1, the J gene TRBJ2-1; D call uncertain. This CDR3 has 14 residues. Trimming removed 1 base from V and 8 bases from J, with 12 bases in between. Germline V gives CDR1 SGHAT, CDR2 FQDESV (reference sequence). This chain's CDR3 is CASSLEFGVHEQFF. The CDR3 bases are TGTGCCAGCAGCTTAGAGTTCGGAGTCCATGAGCAGTTCTTC.

The J gene is TRBJ1-3, the V gene TRBV7-9; D perhaps matches TRBD1 (5 bases). Trimming shortened V by 6 bases and J by 4 bases, and 10 bases separated the two germline ends. Germline values: CDR1 SEHNR, CDR2 FQNEAQ (reference sequence). CDR3 length: 13 amino acids. DNA of the CDR3: TGTGCCAGCAGGGCGGGGGAAGGAAACACCATATATTTT. It codes for CASRAGEGNTIYF.

The chain carries TRBV7-2 and TRBJ2-6; the match to TRBD1 covers 7 bases. This CDR3 is built from 17 residues. Germline V lookup: CDR1 SGHTA, CDR2 FQGNSA. Trimming removed 4 bases from V and 0 bases from J; junction bases left unmatched: 6. CDR3: CASSSGQVLSGANVLTF. The CDR3 DNA sequence: TGTGCCAGCAGCTCAGGACAGGTCCTCTCTGGGGCCAACGTCCTGACTTTC.

This clone has just a few counts. The chain has TRBV25-1 and TRBJ1-4, with TRBD1 matching 9 bases. The CDR3 spans 14 residues. V shed 1 base, J shed 8 bases, and the junction held 2 bases outside the gene matches. The germline gives CDR1 MGHDK, CDR2 SYGVNS. The CDR3 DNA reads as TGTGCCAGCAGTGAATGGACAGGGGACGAAAAACTGTTTTTT. Translation gives CASSEWTGDEKLFF.

This clone has more than one count but fewer than ten. CDR3 DNA sequence: TGCGCCAGCTTCCCGCGGGGCTACGAGCAGTACTTC. Translating it yields CASFPRGYEQYF. V is TRBV23-1 and J is TRBJ2-7; D perhaps matches TRBD2 (6 bases). TRBV23-1 is reported as an ORF; its role is uncertain. V lost 8 bases, J lost 3 bases, and 11 bases lay in between. The CDR3 spans 12 residues.

This clone was observed a handful of times. The chain links TRBV28 to TRBJ1-1; 8 bases align to TRBD1. Germline V CDR1 and CDR2: MDHEN, SYDVKM. CDR3 length: 16 amino acids. V dropped 5 bases and J dropped 1; count of bases not matched to a gene: 9. As DNA, the CDR3 is TGTGCCAGCAGTGACCCTGGACAGGGTGCGAACACTGAAGCTTTCTTT. Translation: CASSDPGQGANTEAFF. Supplemented by reference TRBV28 and TRBJ1-1, the full variable domain reads DVKVTQSSRYLVKRTGEKVFLECVQDMDHENMFWYRQDPGLGLRLIYFSYDVKMKEKGDIPEGYSVSREKKERFSLILESASTNQTSMYLCASSDPGQGANTEAFFGQGTRLTVV.

In this sample, this clone turned up a few times. The chain recombines TRBV30 with TRBJ2-1; 8 bases line up with TRBD1. V dropped 0 bases and J dropped 6; count of bases not matched to a gene: 1. CDR3 length: 13 residues. The germline CDR1 and CDR2 sequences are GTSNPN and SVGIG (reference sequence). The CDR3 sequence is CAWSVQGVNEQFF. The CDR3 DNA sequence: TGTGCCTGGAGTGTACAGGGGGTCAATGAGCAGTTCTTC.

The table lists this clone with a few counts. The V and J genes are TRBV10-2 and TRBJ2-3; 10 bases line up with TRBD2. Germline V gene lookup returns CDR1 WSHSY and CDR2 SAAADI. The CDR3 has 16 amino acids. V was clipped by 2 bases and J by 4 bases; unmatched bases: 6. As DNA, the CDR3 is TGCGCCAGCAGTGAGCTGGTTCTAGCGGGAGCAGATACGCAGTATTTT. Its translation is CASSELVLAGADTQYF.

V usage is TRBV13 and J usage is TRBJ2-5, with D possibly TRBD1 on 6 matching bases. This CDR3 is built from 13 residues. Germline V lookup: CDR1 PRHDT, CDR2 FYEKMQ (reference sequence). Trimming took off 2 bases at V and 4 bases at J, with 8 bases between the two ends. CDR3 loop: CASSLQGSETQYF. The CDR3 DNA sequence: TGTGCCAGCAGCTTACAGGGGTCAGAGACCCAGTACTTC.